This is a list of T cell receptor beta chains from one sample in a study of OX40 agonist ivuxolimab in advanced cancers. Only in-frame clones appear in the TCRdb table, and some are missing; sequencing was by immunoSEQ multiplex PCR. The top ten clones hold under 6.5% of a sample with 92,000 or so clones, approximately 80% of them seen once. This material consisted of CD4+ or CD8+ T cells sorted from blood, taken in a trial of the OX40 agonist ivuxolimab. These TCRs come from an adult with an advanced solid tumor such as melanoma, head and neck, liver or kidney cancer. CDR3s include the opening cysteine and the closing phenylalanine or tryptophan. Each record gives: D gene, V gene, clone size, J gene, CDR3 protein, CDR3 DNA. D genes are given only for firm matches. A clone size is listed for some rows: how often the clone was seen (once, few, many), or a class if it is expanded.

>TRBD1|TRBV13|.|TRBJ2-7
CASSRQGSYEQYF
TGTGCCAGCAGCAGACAGGGGTCCTACGAGCAGTACTTC
>.|TRBV7-7|.|TRBJ2-7
CASSLALNYEQYF
TGTGCCAGCAGCTTAGCGCTCAACTACGAGCAGTACTTC
>.|TRBV29-1|.|TRBJ1-1
CSVKPGGLTEAFF
TGCAGCGTTAAGCCGGGGGGATTAACTGAAGCTTTCTTT
>TRBD1|TRBV10-2|.|TRBJ1-5
CASSGTGTVGPQHF
TGCGCCAGCAGTGGGACAGGGACGGTAGGGCCCCAGCATTTT
>.|TRBV5-1|.|TRBJ1-2
CASSMDSTYGYTF
TGCGCCAGCAGCATGGACAGCACCTATGGCTACACCTTC
>TRBD1|TRBV6-1|.|TRBJ1-2
CASSHQGAGGYTF
TGTGCCAGCAGTCATCAGGGGGCTGGTGGCTACACCTTC
>TRBD2|TRBV15|.|TRBJ2-3
CATSSAGGLIDTQYF
TGTGCCACCAGCTCAGCGGGGGGCCTTATAGATACGCAGTATTTT
>TRBD2|TRBV4-2|.|TRBJ2-1
CASSQAGTSLEQFF
TGTGCCAGCAGCCAAGCCGGGACTAGCCTTGAGCAGTTCTTC
>TRBD1|TRBV7-2|.|TRBJ2-7
CASSPGTGIAEQYF
TGTGCCAGCAGCCCGGGGACAGGGATAGCCGAGCAGTACTTC
>.|TRBV7-2|.|TRBJ1-1
CASSPGHSNTEAFF
TGTGCCAGCAGCCCGGGACACTCGAACACTGAAGCTTTCTTT
>TRBD1|TRBV27|.|TRBJ1-1
CASSLDRGRGALDEAFF
TGTGCCAGCAGTTTGGACAGGGGGCGGGGGGCCCTTGATGAAGCTTTCTTT
>.|TRBV10-3|.|TRBJ2-7
CAISVGVNEQYF
TGTGCCATCAGCGTCGGCGTAAACGAGCAGTACTTC
>TRBD1|TRBV9|.|TRBJ2-1
CASSPTGGIQNEQFF
TGTGCCAGCAGCCCAACAGGGGGCATCCAGAATGAGCAGTTCTTC
>TRBD1|TRBV19|.|TRBJ2-1
CASSITGVVYNEQFF
TGTGCCAGTAGCATAACAGGGGTGGTCTACAATGAGCAGTTCTTC
>.|TRBV10-2|once|TRBJ1-1
CASSISNTEAFF
TGCGCCAGCAGTATAAGTAACACTGAAGCTTTCTTT
>.|TRBV21-1|.|TRBJ1-6
CASSPRPGEGNSPLHF
TGTGCCAGCAGCCCCCGTCCAGGGGAGGGGAATTCACCCCTCCACTTT
>.|TRBV10-2|once|TRBJ2-3
CARDLTTDTQYF
TGCGCCAGGGACTTGACCACAGATACGCAGTATTTT
>.|TRBV6-1|.|TRBJ1-2
CASSEESTSNYGYTF
TGTGCCAGCAGTGAGGAGAGTACCTCTAACTATGGCTACACCTTC
>.|TRBV7-9|.|TRBJ2-7
CASSLGASEQYF
TGTGCCAGCAGCCTAGGGGCGAGCGAGCAGTACTTC
>.|TRBV7-2|.|TRBJ1-1
CASSLGRLGNTEAFF
TGTGCCAGCAGCTTAGGGCGCCTAGGTAACACTGAAGCTTTCTTT
>.|TRBV11-2|.|TRBJ1-3
CASSLTIGTAGNTIYF
TGTGCCAGCAGCTTAACGATAGGCACCGCTGGAAACACCATATATTTT
>.|TRBV11-2|.|TRBJ1-1
CASSFRDTEAFF
TGTGCCAGCAGCTTCAGGGACACTGAAGCTTTCTTT
>.|TRBV7-2|.|TRBJ1-1
CASSLIVGTEAFF
TGTGCCAGCAGCCTTATAGTGGGGACTGAAGCTTTCTTT
>TRBD1|TRBV5-4|.|TRBJ2-2
CASSSRGGQGNGELFF
TGTGCCAGCAGCTCACGTGGGGGACAGGGGAACGGGGAGCTGTTTTTT
>TRBD2|TRBV6-5|.|TRBJ2-1
CASSYVAGGRNEQFF
TGTGCCAGCAGTTACGTAGCGGGGGGCCGCAATGAGCAGTTCTTC
>TRBD2|TRBV11-2|.|TRBJ2-7
CASSLDLSGIVLWEQYF
TGTGCCAGCAGCTTAGATCTTAGCGGGATCGTCCTTTGGGAGCAGTACTTC
>.|TRBV6-5|.|TRBJ1-1
CASTQSRGRTEAFF
TGTGCCAGCACCCAGAGTAGGGGCCGGACTGAAGCTTTCTTT
>.|TRBV18|.|TRBJ1-5
CASSPWGAGNQPQHF
TGTGCCAGCTCACCATGGGGGGCGGGCAATCAGCCCCAGCATTTT
>.|TRBV7-9|.|TRBJ2-7
CASSPHWDEQYF
TGTGCCAGCAGCCCCCATTGGGACGAGCAGTACTTC
>TRBD2|TRBV10-3|few|TRBJ2-3
CATGTSADTQYF
TGTGCCACCGGGACTAGCGCAGATACGCAGTATTTT
>TRBD1|TRBV18|.|TRBJ2-2
CASSPPTGGAPGELFF
TGTGCCAGCTCACCACCCACAGGGGGCGCCCCCGGGGAGCTGTTTTTT
>TRBD1|TRBV6-5|.|TRBJ2-7
CASSYRDRRSYEQYF
TGTGCCAGCAGTTATCGGGACAGGCGCTCCTACGAGCAGTACTTC
>.|TRBV9|.|TRBJ2-1
CASSVAGERYNEQFF
TGTGCCAGCAGCGTAGCGGGAGAACGCTACAATGAGCAGTTCTTC
>TRBD2|TRBV6-5|.|TRBJ2-1
CASSYSTSGGRGEQFF
TGTGCCAGCAGTTACTCGACTAGCGGGGGGCGGGGTGAGCAGTTCTTC
>.|TRBV5-8|.|TRBJ1-2
CASSFEDQRRYTF
TGTGCCAGCAGCTTCGAGGACCAGAGGCGCTACACCTTC
>.|TRBV15|.|TRBJ2-7
CATSRDVGEQYF
TGTGCCACCAGCAGAGATGTGGGCGAGCAGTACTTC
>TRBD1|TRBV5-1|.|TRBJ2-1
CASSGDRGKVDEQFF
TGCGCCAGCAGCGGGGACAGGGGTAAGGTGGATGAGCAGTTCTTC
>TRBD1|TRBV5-1|few|TRBJ2-5
CASAIGQGASQETQYF
TGCGCCAGCGCTATAGGACAGGGGGCTTCCCAAGAGACCCAGTACTTC
>TRBD1|TRBV10-3|.|TRBJ2-6
CAISLGTGSPSGANVLTF
TGTGCCATCAGTCTCGGGACAGGGTCCCCCTCTGGGGCCAACGTCCTGACTTTC
>TRBD2|TRBV19|.|TRBJ2-1
CASSTPGLAGSYNEQFF
TGTGCCAGTAGTACCCCCGGACTAGCGGGTTCCTACAATGAGCAGTTCTTC
>.|TRBV5-1|.|TRBJ1-4
CASSLGGINEKLFF
TGCGCCAGCAGCTTGGGGGGTATTAATGAAAAACTGTTTTTT
>TRBD2|TRBV7-2|.|TRBJ2-1
CASSPGGGINEQFF
TGTGCCAGCAGCCCGGGGGGAGGGATCAATGAGCAGTTCTTC
>TRBD1|TRBV29-1|.|TRBJ1-1
CSAETGRDTEAFF
TGCAGCGCCGAGACAGGGAGAGACACTGAAGCTTTCTTT
>TRBD1|TRBV5-4|.|TRBJ2-6
CASSPNRGLSGANVLTF
TGTGCCAGCAGCCCCAACAGGGGGCTCTCTGGGGCCAACGTCCTGACTTTC
>.|TRBV27|.|TRBJ2-3
CASKKGGTDTQYF
TGTGCCAGCAAGAAGGGGGGCACAGATACGCAGTATTTT
>TRBD2|TRBV4-1|once|TRBJ2-7
CASSGLADYEQYF
TGCGCCAGCAGTGGACTAGCGGACTACGAGCAGTACTTC
>TRBD1|TRBV6-5|.|TRBJ1-4
CASSLAGTGREKLFF
TGTGCCAGCAGCCTCGCCGGGACAGGGAGGGAAAAACTGTTTTTT
>TRBD1|TRBV5-1|.|TRBJ1-6
CASRMTGVGNSPLHF
TGCGCCAGCAGGATGACAGGGGTCGGAAATTCACCCCTCCACTTT
>.|TRBV13|.|TRBJ1-2
CASSSGQVYGYTF
TGTGCCAGCAGCTCGGGACAAGTCTATGGCTACACCTTC
>.|TRBV11-2|few|TRBJ2-3
CASYSGWGTDTQYF
TGTGCCAGCTATAGTGGTTGGGGCACAGATACGCAGTATTTT
>.|TRBV15|once|TRBJ1-2
CATSRDLQQGSYGYTF
TGTGCCACCAGCAGAGATCTTCAACAGGGTAGCTATGGCTACACCTTC